A single sample is the source of the 2 T cell receptor beta chains below, sequenced in a study of T cell responses to AZD1222 COVID-19 vaccine. The repertoire was sequenced with immunoSEQ multiplex PCR; TCRdb's copy has only in-frame clones and lacks some. The data contain around 96,000 clones, just over 85% of them singletons. The sequenced sample was peripheral blood, obtained 28 days after the second AZD1222 dose. Every receptor here comes from an adult who received the AZD1222 COVID-19 vaccine.

The V gene is TRBV14, the J gene TRBJ2-7; TRBD1 matches 7 bases. The CDR3 extends over 15 amino acids. J lost 2 bases, V lost 1 base, and 5 bases had no gene match. Germline V gene lookup returns CDR1 SGHDN and CDR2 FVKESK. The CDR3 protein is CASSQGRGPAYEQYF. The CDR3 DNA follows: TGTGCCAGCAGCCAAGGTAGGGGGCCAGCCTACGAGCAGTACTTC.

This chain joins TRBV10-3 and TRBJ2-7; weak D call: TRBD2 (5 bases). Trimming pared 0 bases from V and 3 bases from J, leaving 12 bases between. This CDR3 comprises 15 residues. Germline-derived CDR1 and CDR2 are ENHRY and SYGVKD. The CDR3 DNA follows: TGTGCCATCAGTGAGTCTGTCCTAGCAGACTACGAGCAGTACTTC. Translation gives CAISESVLADYEQYF.